Listed below are T cell receptor beta chains from one sample, sequenced in a study of blood T cell repertoires in COVID-19. Only in-frame clones appear in the TCRdb table, and some are missing; sequencing was by immunoSEQ multiplex PCR. The sample yields 250,000 or so clones, about 87% seen once. Material: PBMCs or T cells enriched from blood (not recorded which). These receptors all come from a woman aged 25 to 45 who had been exposed to COVID-19. CDR3s include the opening cysteine and the closing phenylalanine or tryptophan. The order of the fields is clone size, CDR3 length, J gene, D gene, V gene, CDR3 protein, CDR3 DNA. D genes are given only for firm matches. Not all rows give a size; the values are once, few, many and, for expanded clones, a class.

size: once; length: 13; J: TRBJ2-7; D: TRBD1; V: TRBV28; CDR3: CASDRDRGNGQYF; DNA: TGTGCCAGCGACCGGGACAGGGGGAATGGGCAGTACTTC
size: .; length: 16; J: TRBJ2-2; D: TRBD2; V: TRBV4-1; CDR3: CASSQLPGLAAGELFF; DNA: TGCGCCAGCAGCCAGCTACCGGGACTAGCGGCCGGGGAGCTGTTTTTT
size: .; length: 13; J: TRBJ2-1; D: TRBD2; V: TRBV5-1; CDR3: CASSLGLAGVKFF; DNA: TGCGCCAGCAGCCTTGGACTAGCGGGAGTCAAGTTCTTC
size: .; length: 15; J: TRBJ2-3; D: .; V: TRBV3-1/TRBV3-2; CDR3: CASSGGVGSPDTQYF; DNA: TGTGCCAGCAGCGGCGGGGTAGGGTCCCCAGATACGCAGTATTTT
size: once; length: 17; J: TRBJ1-1; D: TRBD1; V: TRBV7-3; CDR3: CASSLTSTGLMNTEAFF; DNA: TGTGCCAGCAGCTTAACGTCGACAGGGCTTATGAACACTGAAGCTTTCTTT
size: once; length: 13; J: TRBJ1-6; D: .; V: TRBV28; CDR3: CASSPTDSPPLHF; DNA: TGTGCCAGCAGCCCGACGGACAGTCCACCCCTCCACTTT
size: .; length: 15; J: TRBJ2-1; D: TRBD1; V: TRBV28; CDR3: CASSPRPGTGLEQFF; DNA: TGTGCCAGCAGTCCCCGTCCCGGGACAGGTCTGGAGCAGTTCTTC
size: .; length: 14; J: TRBJ2-5; D: TRBD1; V: TRBV7-9; CDR3: CATGPDRFWETQYF; DNA: TGTGCCACCGGACCGGACAGGTTTTGGGAGACCCAGTACTTC
size: .; length: 16; J: TRBJ2-1; D: .; V: TRBV11-2; CDR3: CASRRLADRASNEQFF; DNA: TGTGCCAGCAGACGACTAGCGGACAGGGCGTCGAATGAGCAGTTCTTC
size: .; length: 13; J: TRBJ2-1; D: .; V: TRBV19; CDR3: CASSRDSYNEQFF; DNA: TGTGCCAGTAGCCGTGACAGCTACAATGAGCAGTTCTTC
size: once; length: 14; J: TRBJ2-3; D: TRBD1; V: TRBV6-5; CDR3: CASSRTGMTDTQYF; DNA: TGTGCCAGCAGTCGGACAGGGATGACAGATACGCAGTATTTT
size: once; length: 12; J: TRBJ1-2; D: .; V: TRBV3-1/TRBV3-2; CDR3: CASSQGGRGYTF; DNA: TGTGCCAGCAGCCAAGGAGGAAGGGGCTACACCTTC
size: .; length: 13; J: TRBJ2-1; D: .; V: TRBV3-1/TRBV3-2; CDR3: CASSPRRGNEQFF; DNA: TGTGCCAGCAGCCCCCGGAGAGGGAATGAGCAGTTCTTC
size: .; length: 14; J: TRBJ1-2; D: TRBD1; V: TRBV7-9; CDR3: CASSHMTGGYGYTF; DNA: TGTGCCAGCAGCCACATGACAGGGGGCTATGGCTACACCTTC
size: .; length: 18; J: TRBJ1-1; D: TRBD1; V: TRBV7-2; CDR3: CASSLVVGTGIVNTEAFF; DNA: TGTGCCAGCAGCTTAGTTGTGGGGACAGGGATCGTGAACACTGAAGCTTTCTTT
size: .; length: 12; J: TRBJ1-5; D: .; V: TRBV6-1; CDR3: CASSDDLGLQHF; DNA: TGTGCCAGCAGTGATGACTTGGGACTCCAGCATTTT
size: few; length: 17; J: TRBJ1-6; D: .; V: TRBV5-6; CDR3: CASSSGSETFNNSPLHF; DNA: TGTGCCAGCAGCTCGGGGTCAGAAACTTTCAATAATTCACCCCTCCACTTT
size: .; length: 14; J: TRBJ2-5; D: TRBD2; V: TRBV7-9; CDR3: CASSFIAGVETQYF; DNA: TGTGCCAGCAGCTTTATAGCGGGAGTAGAGACCCAGTACTTC
size: .; length: 13; J: TRBJ1-1; D: .; V: TRBV27; CDR3: CASSSSGIDEAFF; DNA: TGTGCCAGCTCATCTTCAGGGATCGATGAAGCTTTCTTT
size: .; length: 15; J: TRBJ1-1; D: TRBD1; V: TRBV10-3; CDR3: CAISLQGKGDTEAFF; DNA: TGTGCCATCAGTCTACAGGGGAAGGGGGACACTGAAGCTTTCTTT
size: .; length: 15; J: TRBJ1-2; D: .; V: TRBV27; CDR3: CASSFHWGGLYGYTF; DNA: TGTGCCAGCAGTTTCCATTGGGGGGGGCTCTATGGCTACACCTTC
size: .; length: 15; J: TRBJ2-1; D: .; V: TRBV19; CDR3: CASSPRHSSYNEQFF; DNA: TGTGCCAGTAGTCCCCGACATAGCTCCTACAATGAGCAGTTCTTC
size: .; length: 15; J: TRBJ1-3; D: .; V: TRBV28; CDR3: CASSFSPNSGNTIYF; DNA: TGTGCCAGCAGTTTTTCCCCCAACTCTGGAAACACCATATATTTT
size: .; length: 12; J: TRBJ1-2; D: .; V: TRBV25-1; CDR3: CASFRSNYGYTF; DNA: TGTGCCAGCTTCAGGTCTAACTATGGCTACACCTTC
size: .; length: 15; J: TRBJ1-1; D: .; V: TRBV6-4; CDR3: CASSVEGGWTTEAFF; DNA: TGTGCCAGCAGTGTGGAGGGGGGGTGGACCACTGAAGCTTTCTTT
size: .; length: 13; J: TRBJ2-1; D: .; V: TRBV27; CDR3: CASSFSRSGEQFF; DNA: TGTGCCAGCAGTTTTTCAAGGAGCGGGGAGCAGTTCTTC
size: .; length: 14; J: TRBJ2-1; D: TRBD2; V: TRBV10-3; CDR3: CAIALAGIYNEQFF; DNA: TGTGCCATCGCTCTAGCGGGGATATACAATGAGCAGTTCTTC
size: .; length: 13; J: TRBJ2-7; D: .; V: TRBV5-1; CDR3: CASSLDRAYEQYF; DNA: TGCGCCAGCAGCTTGGATCGAGCCTACGAGCAGTACTTC
size: .; length: 12; J: TRBJ1-2; D: .; V: TRBV4-1; CDR3: CASSQGAGGYTF; DNA: TGCGCCAGCAGCCAAGGGGCCGGTGGCTACACCTTC
size: .; length: 18; J: TRBJ1-4; D: .; V: TRBV28; CDR3: CASSLATLQGAFNEKLFF; DNA: TGTGCCAGCAGTTTGGCCACCCTACAGGGAGCATTTAATGAAAAACTGTTTTTT
size: .; length: 18; J: TRBJ2-1; D: TRBD2; V: TRBV27; CDR3: CASSLSSPSGSIHNEQFF; DNA: TGTGCCAGCAGTTTATCGAGCCCTAGCGGGAGTATACACAATGAGCAGTTCTTC
size: .; length: 15; J: TRBJ2-1; D: .; V: TRBV18; CDR3: CASLLNSISYNEQFF; DNA: TGTGCCAGCCTCCTGAACAGCATTTCCTACAATGAGCAGTTCTTC
size: .; length: 16; J: TRBJ2-5; D: TRBD2; V: TRBV5-1; CDR3: CASSRWVEGGKETQYF; DNA: TGCGCCAGCAGCCGTTGGGTAGAGGGAGGGAAAGAGACCCAGTACTTC
size: .; length: 14; J: TRBJ1-2; D: TRBD1; V: TRBV6-5; CDR3: CASSKTGADYGYTF; DNA: TGTGCCAGCAGTAAGACAGGGGCAGACTATGGCTACACCTTC
size: .; length: 19; J: TRBJ1-5; D: .; V: TRBV15; CDR3: CATSRVFGSRDWSNQPQHF; DNA: TGTGCCACCAGCAGAGTTTTTGGTAGTCGGGACTGGAGCAATCAGCCCCAGCATTTT
size: .; length: 13; J: TRBJ1-2; D: .; V: TRBV12-3/TRBV12-4; CDR3: CASSPGRFYGYTF; DNA: TGTGCCAGCAGTCCTGGGAGATTCTATGGCTACACCTTC
size: .; length: 14; J: TRBJ1-1; D: TRBD1; V: TRBV6-5; CDR3: CASTRTGRGSEAFF; DNA: TGTGCCAGCACCAGGACAGGTAGAGGCTCTGAAGCTTTCTTT
size: .; length: 16; J: TRBJ2-1; D: .; V: TRBV2; CDR3: CASSGGEGDTYNEQFF; DNA: TGTGCCAGCAGTGGTGGAGAGGGGGATACCTACAATGAGCAGTTCTTC
size: .; length: 13; J: TRBJ2-7; D: .; V: TRBV28; CDR3: CASSPGHLYEQYF; DNA: TGTGCCAGCAGTCCTGGACACCTCTACGAGCAGTACTTC
size: once; length: 15; J: TRBJ2-3; D: .; V: TRBV5-4; CDR3: CASSLDRFITDTQYF; DNA: TGTGCCAGCAGCTTGGACAGGTTCATCACAGATACGCAGTATTTT
size: .; length: 14; J: TRBJ2-5; D: TRBD2; V: TRBV5-4; CDR3: CASSPSGSYETQYF; DNA: TGTGCCAGCAGCCCTAGCGGGAGTTACGAGACCCAGTACTTC
size: .; length: 16; J: TRBJ2-3; D: .; V: TRBV5-1; CDR3: CASSSRGSASTDTQYF; DNA: TGCGCCAGCAGCTCTCGGGGTAGCGCGAGCACAGATACGCAGTATTTT
size: once; length: 15; J: TRBJ2-1; D: TRBD1; V: TRBV19; CDR3: CASKHAGQEINEQFF; DNA: TGTGCCAGTAAGCATGCGGGACAGGAGATCAATGAGCAGTTCTTC
size: .; length: 17; J: TRBJ2-3; D: TRBD2; V: TRBV14; CDR3: CASSLSNGLAGTDTQYF; DNA: TGTGCCAGCAGCCTCTCAAACGGACTAGCGGGGACAGATACGCAGTATTTT
size: .; length: 13; J: TRBJ2-1; D: .; V: TRBV19; CDR3: CASSMVRGDEQFF; DNA: TGTGCCAGTAGTATGGTCCGAGGCGATGAGCAGTTCTTC
size: once; length: 10; J: TRBJ1-1; D: .; V: TRBV20-1; CDR3: CSLLQAEAFF; DNA: TGCAGTCTATTACAGGCTGAAGCTTTCTTT
size: .; length: 15; J: TRBJ2-1; D: .; V: TRBV10-3; CDR3: CAIRGLASSDNEQFF; DNA: TGTGCCATCAGAGGGCTAGCTAGTAGCGACAATGAGCAGTTCTTC